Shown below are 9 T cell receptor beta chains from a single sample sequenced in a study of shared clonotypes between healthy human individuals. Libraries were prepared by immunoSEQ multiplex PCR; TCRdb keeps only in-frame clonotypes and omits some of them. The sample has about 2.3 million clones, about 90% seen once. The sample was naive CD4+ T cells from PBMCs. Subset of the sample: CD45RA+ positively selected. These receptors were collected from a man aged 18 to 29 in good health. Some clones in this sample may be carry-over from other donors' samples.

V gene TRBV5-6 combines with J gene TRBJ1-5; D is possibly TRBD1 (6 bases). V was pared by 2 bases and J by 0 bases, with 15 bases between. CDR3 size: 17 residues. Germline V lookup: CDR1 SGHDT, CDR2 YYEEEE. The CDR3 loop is CASSFVQGDYSNQPQHF. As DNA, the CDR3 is TGTGCCAGCAGCTTCGTACAGGGAGATTATAGCAATCAGCCCCAGCATTTT.

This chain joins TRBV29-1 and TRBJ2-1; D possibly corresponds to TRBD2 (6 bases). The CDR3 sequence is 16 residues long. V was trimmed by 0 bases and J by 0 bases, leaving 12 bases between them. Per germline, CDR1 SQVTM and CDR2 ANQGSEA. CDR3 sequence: CSVEDRLANSYNEQFF. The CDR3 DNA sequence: TGCAGCGTTGAAGATCGGCTAGCGAACTCCTACAATGAGCAGTTCTTC.

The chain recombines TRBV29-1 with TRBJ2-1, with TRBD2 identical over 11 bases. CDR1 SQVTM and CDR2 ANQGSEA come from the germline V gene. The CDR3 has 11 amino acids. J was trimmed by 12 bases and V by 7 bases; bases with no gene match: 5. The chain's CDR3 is CSADSGRVQFF. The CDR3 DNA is TGCAGCGCGGATAGCGGGAGGGTGCAGTTCTTC.

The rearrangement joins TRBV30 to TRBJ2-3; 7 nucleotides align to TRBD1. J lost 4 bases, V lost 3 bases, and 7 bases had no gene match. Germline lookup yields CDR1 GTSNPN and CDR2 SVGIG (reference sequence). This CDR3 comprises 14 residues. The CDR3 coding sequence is TGTGCCTGGAGGATGACAGGGATCGCAGATACGCAGTATTTT. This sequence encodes CAWRMTGIADTQYF.

The CDR3 loop reads CAWSLSGGNSNQPQHF. The CDR3 coding sequence is TGTGCCTGGAGTTTATCCGGGGGGAATAGCAATCAGCCCCAGCATTTT. The V and J genes are TRBV30 and TRBJ1-5, with TRBD1 as a possible D gene (5 bases). The germline gives CDR1 GTSNPN, CDR2 SVGIG (reference sequence). The V end was cut by 2 bases, the J end by 0 bases, with 14 bases between. The CDR3 consists of 16 residues.

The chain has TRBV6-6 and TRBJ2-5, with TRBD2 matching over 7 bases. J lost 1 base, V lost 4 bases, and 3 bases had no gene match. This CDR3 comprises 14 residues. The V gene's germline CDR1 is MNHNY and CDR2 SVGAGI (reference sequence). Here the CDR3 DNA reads TGTGCCAGCAGTTCGGGAGGTCGCCAAGAGACCCAGTACTTC. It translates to CASSSGGRQETQYF.

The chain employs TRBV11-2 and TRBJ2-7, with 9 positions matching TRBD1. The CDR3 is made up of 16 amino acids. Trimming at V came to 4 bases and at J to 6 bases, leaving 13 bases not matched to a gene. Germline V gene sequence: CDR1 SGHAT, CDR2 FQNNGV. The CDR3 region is CASSWNRGPPRGEQYF. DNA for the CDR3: TGTGCCAGCAGCTGGAACAGGGGGCCACCTCGTGGCGAGCAGTACTTC.

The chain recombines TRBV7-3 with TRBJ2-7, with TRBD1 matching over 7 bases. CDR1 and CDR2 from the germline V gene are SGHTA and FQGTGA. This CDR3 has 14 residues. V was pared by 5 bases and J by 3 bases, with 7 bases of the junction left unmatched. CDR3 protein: CASSPPGQSYEQYF. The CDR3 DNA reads TGTGCCAGCAGCCCTCCGGGACAGAGCTACGAGCAGTACTTC.

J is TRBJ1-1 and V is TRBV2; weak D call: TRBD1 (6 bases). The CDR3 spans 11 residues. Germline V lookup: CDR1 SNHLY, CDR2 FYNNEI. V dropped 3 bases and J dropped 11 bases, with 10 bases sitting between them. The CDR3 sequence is CASSDNREAFF. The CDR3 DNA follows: TGTGCCAGCAGTGATAACAGGGAGGCTTTCTTT.